This T cell receptor (beta chain) was identified during a study of Ad26.COV2.S vaccination and SARS-CoV-2 variants. Sequencing was performed with immunoSEQ multiplex PCR; in TCRdb, only in-frame clones are kept and a portion is missing. Of 180,000 or so clones listed, roughly 89% are singletons. Germline-derived CDR1 and CDR2 are LNHDA and SQIVND (reference sequence). Between the trimmed V and J ends, which lost 6 bases and 9 bases, there was a span of 9 bases. This CDR3 comprises 12 residues. The source of this sequence is a human donor who had recovered from COVID-19. V gene TRBV19 combines with J gene TRBJ1-6; unclear D gene. Sequenced here: peripheral blood, sampled after recovery from COVID-19. As DNA, the CDR3 is TGTGCCAGTAGGGTGGGCTTTTCACCCCTCCACTTT. Residues: CASRVGFSPLHF.